This T cell receptor beta chain was found in a study of breast tumors, draining lymph nodes, adjacent tissues. This clonotype showed up many times. Antigen: not known. Findings of the study overall: Tumor T cell lymph node origin was a supported hypothesis, not proven.

TCRdb re-called the multiplex PCR reads with MiXCR, one entry per CDR3 protein. The sample includes fewer than 200,000 distinct CDR3 sequences, roughly 30% of them seen just once. Germline values: CDR1 SGHAT, CDR2 FQNNGV. Trimming took 5 bases from V and 1 from J, leaving 9 bases between them. This CDR3 is built from 15 residues. Samples came from axillary lymph nodes draining the breast cancer. The rearrangement uses TRBV11-2 and TRBJ1-6; unclear D gene. Material for sequencing was axillary lymph node tissue. This clonotype originated in a female donor with breast cancer. Some clones in this sample may be carry-over from other donors' samples. The CDR3 loop reads CASSADGSYNSPLHF. In nucleotides, the CDR3 is TGTGCCAGCAGCGCCGACGGGTCCTATAATTCACCCCTCCACTTT. Drawing the rest from reference TRBV11-2 and TRBJ1-6, the complete variable domain is EAGVAQSPRYKIIEKRQSVAFWCNPISGHATLYWYQQILGQGPKLLIQFQNNGVVDDSQLPKDRFSAERLKGVDSTLKIQPAKLEDSAVYLCASSADGSYNSPLHFGNGTRLTVT.